One sample yielded the 22 T cell receptor beta chains listed below, sequenced in a study of cytomegalovirus exposure and HLA in healthy donors. Amplification used 60 Vbeta primers and 13 Jbeta primers. The data were produced by immunoSEQ multiplex PCR, yet TCRdb's version contains in-frame clones alone and is incomplete. This table holds approximately 32,000 clones, around 76% found once. Sequenced: PBMCs. The receptors here all came from a woman aged 25 to 45 in good health and CMV-seropositive.

This chain connects TRBV6-1 to TRBJ1-2; 8 bases agree with TRBD1. The CDR3 totals 15 residues. Germline V gene sequence: CDR1 MNHNS, CDR2 SASEGT. Trimming removed 4 bases from V and 0 bases from J; junction bases left unmatched: 4. The CDR3 protein is CASSVDRAANYGYTF. CDR3 nucleotides: TGTGCCAGCAGTGTGGACAGGGCCGCTAACTATGGCTACACCTTC.

The chain carries TRBV29-1 and TRBJ1-2, with no clear D. The V gene's germline CDR1 is SQVTM and CDR2 ANQGSEA. The germline V and J ends were trimmed by 7 bases and 8 bases, with 11 bases remaining between them. The CDR3 contains 10 residues. CDR3: CSAGDQGYTF. CDR3 sequence (DNA): TGCAGCGCCGGGGATCAGGGCTACACCTTC.

In the case of this clone: Other DNA sequences in this sample translate to the same CDR3. The chain recombines TRBV30 with TRBJ2-7; TRBD2 matches 11 bases. The germline gives CDR1 GTSNPN, CDR2 SVGIG (reference sequence). The junction had 7 bases not matched to a gene; V was cut back by 2 bases and J by 1 base. This CDR3 spans 16 amino acids. DNA of the CDR3: TGTGCCTGGAGTCCCGGGACTAGCGGAAATTCCTACGAGCAGTACTTC. Protein product: CAWSPGTSGNSYEQYF.

This chain uses TRBV9 with TRBJ2-3; 7 bases match TRBD2. Trimming at V came to 3 bases and at J to 4 bases, leaving 5 bases not matched to a gene. The CDR3 contains 14 residues. CDR1 and CDR2 from the germline V gene are SGDLS and YYNGEE. The CDR3 loop reads CASSGRGRADTQYF. Here the CDR3 DNA reads TGTGCCAGCAGCGGGCGGGGGAGGGCAGATACGCAGTATTTT.

The chain recombines TRBV30 with TRBJ1-2; D possibly corresponds to TRBD1 (5 bases). Deletions cut 3 bases from V and 8 bases from J, with 13 bases between. This CDR3 is built from 12 residues. Germline CDR1 GTSNPN, CDR2 SVGIG (reference sequence). The CDR3 nucleotides are TGTGCCTGGAGAACGGGGGTGAAGGGCTACACCTTC. This gives the protein CAWRTGVKGYTF.

This sequence joins TRBV6-1 and TRBJ2-7; D call uncertain. V was shortened by 4 bases and J by 0 bases, with 4 bases between the two germline ends. The CDR3 has 12 amino acids. The germline V gene has CDR1 MNHNS and CDR2 SASEGT. CDR3 amino acids: CASSALSYEQYF. The CDR3 DNA is TGTGCCAGCAGTGCCCTCTCCTACGAGCAGTACTTC.

This clone is large within its sample. The rearrangement uses TRBV28 and TRBJ2-7; 7 bases are shared with TRBD1. V shed 1 base, J shed 2 bases, and the junction held 8 bases outside the gene matches. CDR1 and CDR2 (germline): MDHEN, SYDVKM. The CDR3 contains 16 residues. CDR3 DNA sequence: TGTGCCAGCAGTTTATCGGAAACAGGGGATGCCTACGAGCAGTACTTC. Its translation is CASSLSETGDAYEQYF.

The chain couples TRBV2 to TRBJ2-5; 8 bases line up with TRBD1. Germline V gene data show CDR1 as SNHLY and CDR2 as FYNNEI. V shed 1 base and J 11 bases; nucleotides not matched to a gene: 9. The CDR3 spans 14 residues. The CDR3 region has the DNA TGTGCCAGCAGTGAAGGTGCAGGGGGCTACGGGCAGTACTTC. This sequence encodes CASSEGAGGYGQYF. Combining the CDR3 with reference TRBV2 and TRBJ2-5 gives the whole variable domain EPEVTQTPSHQVTQMGQEVILRCVPISNHLYFYWYRQILGQKVEFLVSFYNNEISEKSEIFDDQFSVERPDGSNFTLKIRSTKLEDSAMYFCASSEGAGGYGQYFGPGTRLLVL.

The chain carries TRBV9 and TRBJ1-2; D ambiguous. Deletions cut 4 bases from V and 4 bases from J, with 14 bases between. CDR3 length equals 14 residues. From germline, CDR1 is SGDLS and CDR2 YYNGEE. The CDR3 nucleotides read TGTGCCAGCAGCCCAGTCGGAGGGAGCTATGGCTACACCTTC. This encodes CASSPVGGSYGYTF.

The rearrangement uses TRBV6-1 and TRBJ2-3; D may be TRBD1 (6 bases). Germline CDR1 is MNHNS and CDR2 is SASEGT. CDR3 length: 15 amino acids. With 3 bases removed from V and 4 bases from J, the gap between germline ends came to 14 bases. DNA of the CDR3: TGTGCCAGCAGTGAGGCAAACAGGGTCGCAGATACGCAGTATTTT. It translates to CASSEANRVADTQYF.

This chain connects TRBV2 to TRBJ1-1, with 9 bases that match TRBD1. Germline lookup yields CDR1 SNHLY and CDR2 FYNNEI. Losses at the gene ends were 3 bases for V and 8 bases for J; bases not matched to a gene: 4. The CDR3 sequence is 13 residues long. The CDR3 region is CASSDPGQGEAFF. Written as DNA, the CDR3 is TGTGCCAGCAGTGACCCGGGACAGGGCGAAGCTTTCTTT.

This chain joins TRBV2 and TRBJ2-1; 7 positions match TRBD2. The CDR3 has 14 residues. Per the germline V gene, CDR1 is SNHLY and CDR2 is FYNNEI. With 4 bases clipped from V and 12 bases from J, the junction kept 12 bases outside the gene matches. The DNA of the CDR3 is TGTGCCAGCAGTGTGGGGGGGAGAGTAAAGCTGCAGTTCTTC. It encodes CASSVGGRVKLQFF.

The gene calls are TRBV6-6 and TRBJ2-4; 7 bases match TRBD2. CDR3 size: 13 residues. Germline V gene data show CDR1 as MNHNY and CDR2 as SVGAGI (reference sequence). Unmatched junction bases numbered 6, after V lost 2 bases and J lost 11 bases. The CDR3 is CASSYAGDHFQYF. CDR3 coding DNA: TGTGCCAGCAGTTACGCGGGGGACCATTTTCAGTACTTC.

CDR3 DNA sequence: TGTGCCATCAGCCCGGGACAGGGGGCTGGAATGGATTCACCCCTCCACTTT. Its protein is CAISPGQGAGMDSPLHF. This chain joins TRBV10-3 and TRBJ1-6, with 12 bases fitting TRBD1. V gave up 6 bases and J gave up 8 bases; unmatched junction bases: 11. Per the germline V gene, CDR1 is ENHRY and CDR2 is SYGVKD. The CDR3 spans 17 residues.

The rearrangement joins TRBV19 to TRBJ2-1; 10 positions agree with TRBD1. CDR1 and CDR2 from the germline V gene are LNHDA and SQIVND (reference sequence). V was pared by 6 bases and J by 8 bases, with 10 bases of the junction left unmatched. This CDR3 contains 15 residues. CDR3 amino acids: CASRLGQGVGHEQFF. The DNA for the CDR3 is TGTGCCAGTAGACTCGGACAGGGGGTTGGCCATGAGCAGTTCTTC.

V usage is TRBV9 and J usage is TRBJ2-5, with D maybe TRBD1 (5 bases). The CDR3 covers 14 residues. V lost 4 bases to trimming and J lost 5 bases, with 15 bases between them. Germline V lookup: CDR1 SGDLS, CDR2 YYNGEE. The CDR3 protein is CASSLKAGIETQYF. In DNA form, the CDR3 reads TGTGCCAGCAGCTTAAAGGCAGGGATCGAGACCCAGTACTTC.

The gene calls are TRBV2 and TRBJ1-5; TRBD1 matches at 7 bases. Germline CDR1 SNHLY, CDR2 FYNNEI. The CDR3 sequence is 13 residues long. J was trimmed by 4 bases and V by 7 bases; bases with no gene match: 4. Here the CDR3 reads CASIRDSNQPQHF. The CDR3 DNA follows: TGTGCCAGCATCCGGGACAGTAATCAGCCCCAGCATTTT.

V is TRBV19 and J is TRBJ1-3, with D unclear. Trimming removed 9 bases from V and 1 base from J, with 7 bases in between. CDR1 and CDR2 (germline): LNHDA, SQIVND (reference sequence). This CDR3 spans 12 amino acids. CDR3 protein: CASRSSGNTIYF. DNA for the CDR3: TGTGCCAGCAGATCTTCTGGAAACACCATATATTTT.

This chain links TRBV12-5 with TRBJ2-3, with 11 bases that match TRBD2. Germline lookup yields CDR1 LGHNT and CDR2 FRNRAP. This CDR3 has 16 residues. The junction had 7 bases not matched to a gene; V was cut back by 6 bases and J by 2 bases. The CDR3 DNA reads as TGTGCTAGTGGCCCCGGGACTAGCGGATTCACAGATACGCAGTATTTT. It encodes CASGPGTSGFTDTQYF.

The chain combines TRBV10-1 with TRBJ2-3; TRBD1 matches 12 bases. The length of the CDR3 is 16 residues. The junction had 5 bases not matched to a gene; V was cut back by 3 bases and J by 4 bases. Germline CDR1 is WNHNN and CDR2 is SYGVQD (reference sequence). CDR3 nucleotide sequence: TGCGCCAGCAGTGACCGGGGACAGGGGGCTGCAGATACGCAGTATTTT. Its protein product is CASSDRGQGAADTQYF.

V gene TRBV5-1 combines with J gene TRBJ2-5, with TRBD2 as a possible D gene (6 bases). The CDR3 loop spans 14 amino acids. The germline gives CDR1 SGHRS, CDR2 YFSETQ. V shed 0 bases and J shed 7 bases, with 13 bases lying between them. CDR3 protein: CASSLAGGLGTQYF. In DNA form, the CDR3 reads TGCGCCAGCAGCTTGGCCGGGGGATTGGGGACCCAGTACTTC.

This rearrangement joins TRBV6-5 to TRBJ2-3; 8 nucleotides match TRBD1. CDR3 length equals 14 residues. J was trimmed by 5 bases and V by 2 bases; bases with no gene match: 3. Germline CDR1 and CDR2: MNHEY and SVGAGI. The CDR3 DNA reads TGTGCCAGCAGTTACAGTACAGGGGGAGATACGCAGTATTTT. Its protein product is CASSYSTGGDTQYF.